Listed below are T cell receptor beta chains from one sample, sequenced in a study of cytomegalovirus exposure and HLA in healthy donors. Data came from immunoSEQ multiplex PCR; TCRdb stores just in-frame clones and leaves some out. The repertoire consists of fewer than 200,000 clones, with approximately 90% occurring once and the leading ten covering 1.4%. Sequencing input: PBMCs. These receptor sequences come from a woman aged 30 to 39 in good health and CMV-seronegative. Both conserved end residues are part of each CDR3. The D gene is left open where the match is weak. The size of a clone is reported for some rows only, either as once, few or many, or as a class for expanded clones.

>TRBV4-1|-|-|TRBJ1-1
TGCGCCAGCAGCCCGGGGGGGAGGGGGAACACTGAAGCTTTCTTT
CASSPGGRGNTEAFF
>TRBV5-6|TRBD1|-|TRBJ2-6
TGTGCCAGCAGCTTCTGGGACAGGGACTCTGGGGCCAACGTCCTGACTTTC
CASSFWDRDSGANVLTF
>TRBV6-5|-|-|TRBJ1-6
TGTGCCAGCAGCCCCCTCTCAGCCTATAATTCACCCCTCCACTTT
CASSPLSAYNSPLHF
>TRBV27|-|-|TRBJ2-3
TGTGCCAGCAGTTTGTACAGGACAGATACGCAGTATTTT
CASSLYRTDTQYF
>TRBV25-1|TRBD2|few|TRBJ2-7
TGTGCCAGCAGCCGAGCGGGGAATCACGAGCAGTACTTC
CASSRAGNHEQYF
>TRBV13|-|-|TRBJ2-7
TGTGCCAGCAGCCCTATCGGCGGGTCATCTACGGGGGAGCAGTACTTC
CASSPIGGSSTGEQYF
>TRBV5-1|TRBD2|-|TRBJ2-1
TGCGCCAGCAGCTTGATGCTCTCTAGCGGGGGCCCTTACAATGAGCAGTTCTTC
CASSLMLSSGGPYNEQFF
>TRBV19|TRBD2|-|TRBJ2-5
TGTGCCAGTAGTATGTGGCTAGCGGGGGGTTTCGAGACCCAGTACTTC
CASSMWLAGGFETQYF
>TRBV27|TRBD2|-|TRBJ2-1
TGTGCCAGCAGTTCGTTAGCGGGGGGCTCCTACAATGAGCAGTTCTTC
CASSSLAGGSYNEQFF
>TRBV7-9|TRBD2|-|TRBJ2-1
TGTGCCAGCAGCCGGAATCTAGCGGGGGGGCCGAGTGAGCAGTTCTTC
CASSRNLAGGPSEQFF
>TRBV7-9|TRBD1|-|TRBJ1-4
TGTGCCAGCAGCTGGGGACAGGGAAACGAAAAACTGTTTTTT
CASSWGQGNEKLFF
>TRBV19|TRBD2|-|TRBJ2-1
TGTGCCAGTAGCCAAACGGGGGGGCCGAGGAATGAGCAGTTCTTC
CASSQTGGPRNEQFF
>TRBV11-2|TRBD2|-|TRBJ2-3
TGTGCCAGCAGCCCACCGAGCGGGGCAGCGGGGACAGATACGCAGTATTTT
CASSPPSGAAGTDTQYF
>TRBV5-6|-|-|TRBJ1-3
TGTGCCAGCAGCTTGCGGGGTGGAAGTGGAAACACCATATATTTT
CASSLRGGSGNTIYF
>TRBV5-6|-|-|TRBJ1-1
TGTGCCAGCAGCTTGGGGCCCGCCAGGGGCACTGAAGCTTTCTTT
CASSLGPARGTEAFF
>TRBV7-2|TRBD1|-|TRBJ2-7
TGTGCCAGCAGCCTCCCGGGACAGGGCTACGAGCAGTACTTC
CASSLPGQGYEQYF
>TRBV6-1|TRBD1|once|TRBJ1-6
TGTGCCAGCAGTGAAGCCAAGGGGGCAAATTCACCCCTCCACTTT
CASSEAKGANSPLHF
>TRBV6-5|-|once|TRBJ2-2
TGTGCCAGCAGTTACCGTCTTCGAGGCCCCGGGGAGCTGTTTTTT
CASSYRLRGPGELFF
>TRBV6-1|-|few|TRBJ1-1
TGTGCCAGCAGTCAGGGGAGAACTGAAGCTTTCTTT
CASSQGRTEAFF
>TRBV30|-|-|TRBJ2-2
TGTGCCTGGAGTCTACGGGACACCGGGGAGCTGTTTTTT
CAWSLRDTGELFF
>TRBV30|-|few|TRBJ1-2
TGTGCCCTAACCCAGGGGCGGTTATCCCATGGCTACACCTTC
CALTQGRLSHGYTF
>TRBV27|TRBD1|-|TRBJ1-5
TGTGCCAGCAGCGAGAGGGGGCATATCAATCAGCCCCAGCATTTT
CASSERGHINQPQHF
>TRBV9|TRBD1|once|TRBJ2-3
TGTGCCAGCAGCGTTGAAGGGGGCCCAGATACGCAGTATTTT
CASSVEGGPDTQYF
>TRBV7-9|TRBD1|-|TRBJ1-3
TGTGCCAGCAGCCGTAGTGGGACAGGGGGCAATGGAAACACCATATATTTT
CASSRSGTGGNGNTIYF
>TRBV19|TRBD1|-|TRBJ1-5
TGTGCCAGTAGTACTCAGGGGGTTCGCAATCAGCCCCAGCATTTT
CASSTQGVRNQPQHF
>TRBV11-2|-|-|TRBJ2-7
TGTGCCAGCAGCTTAACCGGGACGGGAGCTGAGGGCAACTTC
CASSLTGTGAEGNF
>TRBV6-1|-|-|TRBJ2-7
TGTGCCAGCAGCCACACCGGGTTCTACGAGCAGTACTTC
CASSHTGFYEQYF
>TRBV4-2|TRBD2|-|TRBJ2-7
TGTGCCAGCAGCCAAGATAGCGGGGGGGCCAACGAGCAGTACTTC
CASSQDSGGANEQYF
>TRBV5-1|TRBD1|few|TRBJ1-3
TGCGCCAGCAGCTTGTCCGGGACAGCTGGAAACACCATATATTTT
CASSLSGTAGNTIYF
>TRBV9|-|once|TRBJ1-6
TGTGCCAGCAGCGTACGGTCTTTCTCCTATAATTCACCCCTCCACTTT
CASSVRSFSYNSPLHF
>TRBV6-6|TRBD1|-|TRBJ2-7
TGTGCCAGCAGTTTGCGCCGGGGACAGCCCTACGAGCAGTACTTC
CASSLRRGQPYEQYF
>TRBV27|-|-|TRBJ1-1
TGTGCCAGCAGTTTATCAGCAGGGGCCATGAACACTGAAGCTTTCTTT
CASSLSAGAMNTEAFF
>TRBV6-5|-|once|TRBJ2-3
TGTGCCACCTTAGGGGGGGGCACAGATACGCAGTATTTT
CATLGGGTDTQYF
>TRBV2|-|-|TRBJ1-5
TGTGCCAGCAGTGAAGATGGAGCGGGGCAGCCCCAGCATTTT
CASSEDGAGQPQHF
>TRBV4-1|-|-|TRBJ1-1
TGCGCCAGCAGCCAAGGGTCGGCCCCACCAACGAGGGCTTTCTTT
CASSQGSAPPTRAFF
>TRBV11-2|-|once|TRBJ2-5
TGTGCCAGCAGATGGCTCCAAGAGACCCAGTACTTC
CASRWLQETQYF
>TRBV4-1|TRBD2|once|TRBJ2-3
TGCGCCAGCAGTGCGTCGGGGGGTCTTTTTCCCACAGATACGCAGTATTTT
CASSASGGLFPTDTQYF
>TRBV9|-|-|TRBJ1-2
TGTGCCAGCAGCCCCCGCAGTACATATGGCTACACCTTC
CASSPRSTYGYTF
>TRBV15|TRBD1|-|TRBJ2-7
TGTGCCACCAGCAGAGATGCTAGGGACAGGGGACACGAGCAGTACTTC
CATSRDARDRGHEQYF